The 30 T cell receptor beta chains presented below share a single source sample, sequenced in a study of TIL therapy for anti-PD-1-resistant metastatic lung cancer. Sequencing used immunoSEQ v3. The method was immunoSEQ multiplex PCR; TCRdb's version includes in-frame clones alone and lacks a portion of them. The table lists 55,000 to 60,000 clones, less than 75% of them singletons. Time point defined: pre-treatment sample, taken before nivolumab and TIL therapy. Sequencing used blood, obtained at baseline. The receptors were sampled from a person aged 25-85 years with non-small cell lung cancer.

The rearrangement uses TRBV25-1 and TRBJ2-2, with 7 bases that match TRBD2. CDR3 size: 15 residues. Unmatched junction bases numbered 9, after V lost 5 bases and J lost 6 bases. The V gene's germline CDR1 is MGHDK and CDR2 SYGVNS. The CDR3 region is CASSRIAGVPGELFF. The CDR3 nucleotides read TGTGCCAGCAGTAGAATTGCGGGGGTTCCCGGGGAGCTGTTTTTT.

CDR3 in DNA: TGCGCCAGCAGCTTGGAGGGTCCCGGCGGGGAGCTGTTTTTT. Translated: CASSLEGPGGELFF. The chain uses TRBV5-1 and TRBJ2-2; D gene unclear. V was trimmed by 0 bases and J by 7 bases, leaving 10 bases between them. CDR1 is SGHRS and CDR2 is YFSETQ in the germline V gene. There are 14 residues in the CDR3.

The chain uses TRBV10-2 and TRBJ1-2, with D uncertain. Trimming shortened V by 0 bases and J by 1 base, and 3 bases separated the two germline ends. This CDR3 region has 13 residues. Per germline, CDR1 WSHSY and CDR2 SAAADI. In DNA, the CDR3 is TGCGCCAGCAGTGAGTCCGTTAACTATGGCTACACCTTC. Its translation is CASSESVNYGYTF.

V and J are TRBV29-1 and TRBJ1-1; TRBD1 might be the D (5 bases). The CDR3 extends over 13 amino acids. Germline-derived CDR1 and CDR2 are SQVTM and ANQGSEA. Between the trimmed V and J ends, which lost 6 bases and 3 bases, there was a span of 14 bases. The CDR3 DNA reads TGCAGCGTACCTCGGGACGGCTACACTGAAGCTTTCTTT. This translates into CSVPRDGYTEAFF.

V is TRBV29-1 and J is TRBJ2-5; 7 nucleotides agree with TRBD2. CDR1 is SQVTM and CDR2 is ANQGSEA in the germline V gene. V lost 7 bases to trimming and J lost 6 bases; unmatched junction nucleotides: 11. The length of the CDR3 is 13 residues. The chain's CDR3 is CSAAGTTGQTQYF. In nucleotides, the CDR3 is TGCAGCGCCGCCGGGACTACAGGACAGACCCAGTACTTC.

The chain has TRBV6-6 and TRBJ1-2; D is undetermined. This CDR3 has 11 residues. V was pared by 8 bases and J by 3 bases, with 7 bases between. Germline CDR1 is MNHNY and CDR2 is SVGAGI (reference sequence). The CDR3 DNA reads as TGTGCCAGCTCCCGTGACTATGGCTACACCTTC. This encodes CASSRDYGYTF.

This chain links TRBV29-1 with TRBJ1-1; a possible D gene is TRBD1 (5 bases). The CDR3 loop spans 14 amino acids. Germline CDR1 reads SQVTM; CDR2 reads ANQGSEA. Trimming removed 0 bases from V and 4 bases from J, with 12 bases in between. The CDR3 here is CSVEDARVGTEAFF. The CDR3 region has the DNA TGCAGCGTTGAAGACGCCAGGGTAGGCACTGAAGCTTTCTTT.

The chain uses TRBV4-1 and TRBJ2-1; 9 positions agree with TRBD1. CDR3 length equals 15 residues. CDR1 is MGHRA and CDR2 is YSYEKL in the germline V gene. J gave up 6 bases and V 1 base, and 4 bases lay outside the gene matches. Here the CDR3 reads CASSQVRDRVNEQFF. As DNA, the CDR3 is TGCGCCAGCAGCCAAGTCCGGGACAGGGTCAATGAGCAGTTCTTC.

J is TRBJ2-6 and V is TRBV29-1; perhaps TRBD1 as D (5 bases). Germline V gene data show CDR1 as SQVTM and CDR2 as ANQGSEA. The CDR3 consists of 14 residues. Trimming pared 2 bases from V and 2 bases from J, leaving 7 bases between. CDR3 nucleotide sequence: TGCAGCGTTGAATTGGGGCCTGGGGCCAACGTCCTGACTTTC. This gives the protein CSVELGPGANVLTF.

V and J are TRBV6-5 and TRBJ1-2, with D possibly matching TRBD1 (6 bases). This CDR3 is 15 amino acids long. V lost 0 bases, J lost 1 base, and 9 bases lay in between. CDR1 MNHEY and CDR2 SVGAGI come from the germline V gene. For the CDR3, the DNA is TGTGCCAGCAGTTACTCGAAAGGGGGTAACTATGGCTACACCTTC. The encoded protein is CASSYSKGGNYGYTF.

The rearrangement links TRBV7-9 to TRBJ2-2; D may match TRBD1 or TRBD2 (5 bases each). CDR3 length: 16 residues. Trimming stripped 8 bases from V and 1 base from J, with 17 bases between. Germline V gene data show CDR1 as SEHNR and CDR2 as FQNEAQ (reference sequence). The CDR3: CASQRSGTVNTGELFF. CDR3 coding DNA: TGTGCCAGCCAACGATCAGGGACGGTGAACACCGGGGAGCTGTTTTTT.

This clone has more than one count but fewer than ten. The chain uses TRBV27 and TRBJ1-2; D remains ambiguous. This CDR3 is built from 13 residues. Trimming left V 0 bases short and J 4 bases short, with 6 bases between. Germline V gene data show CDR1 as MNHEY and CDR2 as SMNVEV (reference sequence). CDR3 in DNA: TGTGCCAGCAGTTTATCAGGGCTCTATGGCTACACCTTC. It translates to CASSLSGLYGYTF.

The count of this clone is one. This chain joins TRBV9 and TRBJ2-6; D gene unclear. Germline CDR1 SGDLS, CDR2 YYNGEE. There are 16 residues in the CDR3. Trimming took 5 bases from V and 1 from J, leaving 13 bases between them. CDR3 sequence: CASRRSRVSGANVLTF. The CDR3 nucleotides read TGTGCCAGCAGGCGTAGCCGGGTTTCTGGGGCCAACGTCCTGACTTTC.

The chain combines TRBV7-9 with TRBJ2-3; 8 bases fit TRBD1. This CDR3 has 14 residues. With V trimmed by 3 bases and J by 5 bases, 4 bases remained unmatched. CDR1 is SEHNR and CDR2 is FQNEAQ in the germline V gene (reference sequence). CDR3 DNA sequence: TGTGCCAGCAGCTTCGAACAGGGGGGAGATACGCAGTATTTT. Encoded protein: CASSFEQGGDTQYF.

V gene TRBV7-2 combines with J gene TRBJ2-7; D tentatively fits TRBD1 or TRBD2 (5 bases each). From germline, CDR1 is SGHTA and CDR2 FQGNSA. V shed 1 base and J shed 6 bases, with 16 bases lying between them. The CDR3 consists of 15 residues. This CDR3 is CASSLGGTSATEQYF. The CDR3 DNA reads as TGTGCCAGCAGCTTAGGGGGGACCTCGGCTACCGAGCAGTACTTC. Combining the CDR3 with reference TRBV7-2 and TRBJ2-7 gives the whole variable domain GAGVSQSPSNKVTEKGKDVELRCDPISGHTALYWYRQSLGQGLEFLIYFQGNSAPDKSGLPSDRFSAERTGGSVSTLTIQRTQQEDSAVYLCASSLGGTSATEQYFGPGTRLTVT.

V gene TRBV19 combines with J gene TRBJ2-3; 7 positions match TRBD2. Germline CDR1 LNHDA, CDR2 SQIVND (reference sequence). CDR3 length equals 15 residues. Losses at the gene ends were 4 bases for V and 3 bases for J; bases not matched to a gene: 7. The CDR3 protein is CASSTKRGTTDTQYF. The CDR3 bases are TGTGCCAGTAGTACCAAGCGGGGCACAACAGATACGCAGTATTTT.

This chain uses TRBV7-2 with TRBJ1-1; no clear D gene. CDR1 SGHTA and CDR2 FQGNSA come from the germline V gene. Trimming removed 0 bases at V and 11 bases at J, with 7 bases between. The CDR3 runs to 11 residues. CDR3 coding DNA: TGTGCCAGCAGCTTAGCTCAGTCCGCTTTCTTT. Its protein is CASSLAQSAFF.

This clone was counted once. V gene TRBV29-1 combines with J gene TRBJ2-7, with D unclear. Trimming stripped 2 bases from V and 2 bases from J, with 4 bases between. Germline CDR1 is SQVTM and CDR2 is ANQGSEA. The CDR3 has 11 amino acids. Here the CDR3 DNA reads TGCAGCGTTGAATCTGCCTACGAGCAGTACTTC. It encodes CSVESAYEQYF.

The chain links TRBV29-1 to TRBJ1-2; D is perhaps TRBD1 (6 bases). Trimming took 0 bases from V and 6 from J, leaving 14 bases between them. This CDR3 is 14 amino acids long. Germline V gene data show CDR1 as SQVTM and CDR2 as ANQGSEA. For the CDR3, the DNA is TGCAGCGTTGAAGATTTTTCAGGGGCGAATGGCTACACCTTC. Residues: CSVEDFSGANGYTF.

In this sample, this clone turned up once. The J gene is TRBJ1-2, the V gene TRBV9, with D possibly being TRBD1 (5 bases). The CDR3 sequence is 14 residues long. V was trimmed by 0 bases and J by 2 bases, leaving 8 bases between them. Germline CDR1 SGDLS, CDR2 YYNGEE. The CDR3 DNA follows: TGTGCCAGCAGCGTAGCTCCAGGGAACTATGGCTACACCTTC. Translation gives CASSVAPGNYGYTF.

The chain uses TRBV19 and TRBJ2-5, with a possible D match to TRBD2 (6 bases). With 3 bases removed from V and 4 bases from J, the gap between germline ends came to 9 bases. The germline V gene encodes CDR1 LNHDA and CDR2 SQIVND (reference sequence). CDR3 length: 13 residues. Here the CDR3 DNA reads TGTGCCAGTAGTATCCTAGCGAGAGAGACCCAGTACTTC. Translation gives CASSILARETQYF.

The chain employs TRBV4-2 and TRBJ1-5, with TRBD1 as a possible D gene (6 bases). Germline V gives CDR1 LGHNA, CDR2 YNFKEQ. CDR3 length: 17 amino acids. The V end was cut by 2 bases, the J end by 6 bases, with 20 bases between. This CDR3 reads CASSQLGGRPGGQPQHF. Written as DNA, the CDR3 is TGTGCCAGCAGCCAATTGGGGGGCCGACCTGGGGGTCAGCCCCAGCATTTT.

This rearrangement joins TRBV28 to TRBJ2-5, with D unclear. The germline CDR1 and CDR2 sequences are MDHEN and SYDVKM. CDR3 length: 15 amino acids. V gave up 2 bases and J gave up 2 bases, with 12 bases separating them. The CDR3 region is CASSLTGQQQETQYF. CDR3 coding DNA: TGTGCCAGCAGTTTAACGGGCCAGCAACAAGAGACCCAGTACTTC. Filled out from reference TRBV28 and TRBJ2-5, the complete variable domain reads DVKVTQSSRYLVKRTGEKVFLECVQDMDHENMFWYRQDPGLGLRLIYFSYDVKMKEKGDIPEGYSVSREKKERFSLILESASTNQTSMYLCASSLTGQQQETQYFGPGTRLLVL.

The chain links TRBV5-1 to TRBJ2-1; the D is unclear. Trimming pared 0 bases from V and 4 bases from J, leaving 5 bases between. Germline CDR1 SGHRS, CDR2 YFSETQ. The CDR3 has 13 residues. The CDR3 DNA reads as TGCGCCAGCAGCTTGGCTAGTTACAATGAGCAGTTCTTC. This encodes CASSLASYNEQFF.

The V call is TRBV5-1, the J call TRBJ1-1; maybe TRBD1 (6 bases). The germline V and J ends were trimmed by 5 bases and 1 base, with 15 bases remaining between them. Germline V CDR1 and CDR2: SGHRS, YFSETQ. The CDR3 runs to 15 residues. In DNA, the CDR3 is TGCGCCAGCAGAAGAGTAGGGACACCGAACACTGAAGCTTTCTTT. It is translated as CASRRVGTPNTEAFF.

The V gene is TRBV28, the J gene TRBJ1-1; the D is unclear. Germline V gene sequence: CDR1 MDHEN, CDR2 SYDVKM. CDR3 length: 12 amino acids. Trimming cost V 3 bases and J 4 bases, with 6 bases left between them. The CDR3 DNA sequence: TGTGCCAGCAGTTTTAAACGCACTGAAGCTTTCTTT. Translating it yields CASSFKRTEAFF. Variable domain in full (rest from reference TRBV28 and TRBJ1-1): DVKVTQSSRYLVKRTGEKVFLECVQDMDHENMFWYRQDPGLGLRLIYFSYDVKMKEKGDIPEGYSVSREKKERFSLILESASTNQTSMYLCASSFKRTEAFFGQGTRLTVV.

The chain employs TRBV4-3 and TRBJ2-1, with 10 bases identical to TRBD1. Germline CDR1 is LGHNA and CDR2 is YSLEER. With 1 base clipped from V and 8 bases from J, the junction kept 5 bases outside the gene matches. The CDR3 is 15 amino acids. The DNA for the CDR3 is TGCGCCAGCAGCCAAGCCCCAGGGACAGGGGATGAGCAGTTCTTC. This sequence encodes CASSQAPGTGDEQFF.

This clone was seen a single time. The chain recombines TRBV27 with TRBJ2-6; D remains ambiguous. Germline V CDR1 and CDR2: MNHEY, SMNVEV (reference sequence). V was trimmed by 3 bases and J by 2 bases, leaving 14 bases between them. This CDR3 has 17 amino acids. The CDR3 region is CASSFRGVSPGANVLTF. Here the CDR3 DNA reads TGTGCCAGCAGTTTTCGCGGCGTCTCTCCTGGGGCCAACGTCCTGACTTTC. Full variable domain (rest looked up from reference TRBV27 and TRBJ2-6): EAQVTQNPRYLITVTGKKLTVTCSQNMNHEYMSWYRQDPGLGLRQIYYSMNVEVTDKGDVPEGYKVSRKEKRNFPLILESPSPNQTSLYFCASSFRGVSPGANVLTFGAGSRLTVL.

J is TRBJ2-7 and V is TRBV6-1; 9 nucleotides agree with TRBD1. CDR3 size: 15 residues. The V segment lost 4 bases and the J segment 4 bases; nucleotides outside the gene matches: 8. CDR1 is MNHNS and CDR2 is SASEGT in the germline V gene. The CDR3 bases are TGTGCCAGCAGTGCTTCGACAGGGGGGAAATACGAGCAGTACTTC. Its translation: CASSASTGGKYEQYF.

This clone has only one observation. V gene TRBV29-1 combines with J gene TRBJ1-1; no clear D. The CDR3 consists of 13 residues. V was shortened by 1 base and J by 0 bases, with 6 bases between the two germline ends. The germline gives CDR1 SQVTM, CDR2 ANQGSEA. The CDR3 is CSVEGDLNTEAFF. In DNA, the CDR3 is TGCAGCGTTGAAGGTGACTTGAACACTGAAGCTTTCTTT.